This entry is about one T cell receptor beta chain. Its antigen is unidentified. The entry originates in a study of cytomegalovirus exposure and HLA in healthy donors. The CDR3 is 13 amino acids. CDR1 GTSNPN and CDR2 SVGIG come from the germline V gene (reference sequence). The V end was cut by 1 base, the J end by 5 bases, with 11 bases between. Overall study results and limits: Reportedly, cytomegalovirus status was diagnosed with high sensitivity and specificity.

Both 60 Vbeta primers and 13 Jbeta primers went into the PCR. The table came from immunoSEQ multiplex PCR; TCRdb's copy has only in-frame clones and leaves some out. This table has some 270,000 clones, roughly 80% appearing once. Material for sequencing was PBMCs. The chain combines TRBV30 with TRBJ1-1; unclear D gene. The source of this sequence is a girl aged 2 to 9 in good health and CMV-seronegative. The CDR3 DNA reads TGTGCCTGGAGTGATCGGGGATGGACTGAAGCTTTCTTT. Protein: CAWSDRGWTEAFF.